Below, 15 T cell receptor beta chains from the same sample are listed, as sequenced in a study of CXCR3-negative and CXCR3-positive naive CD8 T cells. Libraries of TRB cDNA were made by 5' RACE and carried UMIs. Each CDR3 protein gets one entry in TCRdb, which reprocessed the 5' RACE reads and gives no DNA. This sample's table has tens of thousands of distinct CDR3 sequences. The sequencing input was memory CD8+ T cells from blood. The receptors were gathered from a human donor in good health. Some clones in this sample may be carry-over from other donors' samples.

The V and J genes are TRBV29-1 and TRBJ2-5; TCRdb indicates TRBD1, and absent DNA this call remains unverified. Germline CDR1 and CDR2: SQVTM and ANQGSEA. The CDR3 sequence is 13 residues long. The CDR3 spells CSVEGGGQETQYF.

CDR3 protein: CASRGWGEGVPDTQYF. The V and J genes are TRBV12-3 or TRBV12-4 and TRBJ2-3; with no DNA, the TCRdb D assignment of TRBD1 cannot be verified. The CDR3 is 16 amino acids.

The chain has TRBV4-3 and TRBJ2-1. The V gene's germline CDR1 is LGHNA and CDR2 YSLEER. The CDR3 is made up of 12 amino acids. This chain's CDR3 is CASSQGRNEQFF.

The J gene is TRBJ2-1, the V gene TRBV6-4; the TRBD1 assignment by TCRdb is unverifiable without DNA. The CDR3 covers 15 residues. Germline V gene sequence: CDR1 MRHNA, CDR2 SNTAGT. The CDR3 sequence: CASSDSGGGFNEQFF.

This chain joins TRBV29-1 and TRBJ2-7; TCRdb's D gene call, TRBD2, goes unchecked for lack of DNA. This CDR3 has 13 residues. Germline V gene data show CDR1 as SQVTM and CDR2 as ANQGSEA. This chain's CDR3 is CSVGGTLNYEQYF.

The rearrangement joins TRBV7-6 to TRBJ1-2; the TCRdb call, TRBD1, lacks DNA for checking. The CDR3 extends over 13 amino acids. Germline V gene data show CDR1 as SGHVS and CDR2 as FNYEAQ. CDR3 amino acids: CASSLGDTYGYTF.

The chain is built from TRBV18 and TRBJ1-1. CDR3 length equals 13 residues. Germline V CDR1 and CDR2: KGHSH, LQKENI. The CDR3 sequence is CASSPINGPEAFF. Together with reference TRBV18 and TRBJ1-1, the CDR3 gives the full variable domain: NAGVMQNPRHLVRRRGQEARLRCSPMKGHSHVYWYRQLPEEGLKFMVYLQKENIIDESGMPKERFSAEFPKEGPSILRIQQVVRGDSAAYFCASSPINGPEAFFGQGTRLTVV.

The V gene is TRBV20-1, the J gene TRBJ2-3; TCRdb reports TRBD1, a call that lacks DNA to check it against. The CDR3 spans 14 residues. The germline V gene encodes CDR1 DFQATT and CDR2 SNEGSKA (reference sequence). CDR3 loop: CSTIQGFDADTQYF.

According to its frequency, this clonotype is medium-sized (0.01 to 0.1%). This chain links TRBV6-2 or TRBV6-3 with TRBJ2-7; as DNA is missing, the TRBD2 call by TCRdb cannot be tested. CDR1 is MNHEY, CDR2 SVGEGT, per germline. This CDR3 is built from 15 residues. CDR3 loop: CASTEPGLGLKEQYF.

This rearrangement joins TRBV20-1 to TRBJ1-2. CDR3 length equals 14 residues. Germline CDR1 reads DFQATT; CDR2 reads SNEGSKA (reference sequence). The CDR3 sequence: CSARDDGRYYGYTF.

The chain employs TRBV12-3 or TRBV12-4 and TRBJ2-7; the D call of TRBD2 rests on TCRdb alone, since no DNA is present to check it. The CDR3 contains 14 residues. CDR3 in amino acids: CASSLVGDYYEQYF.

V is TRBV7-9 and J is TRBJ2-2; TCRdb designates TRBD1, a call that cannot be tested without DNA. This CDR3 comprises 13 residues. CDR1 is SEHNR and CDR2 is FQNEAQ in the germline V gene (reference sequence). The chain's CDR3 is CASSPRGAGELFF.

The chain links TRBV29-1 to TRBJ1-1; checking the TCRdb D call of TRBD1 is not possible without DNA. The length of the CDR3 is 14 residues. Looked up from germline, CDR1 is SQVTM and CDR2 is ANQGSEA. The CDR3 loop is CSFRTGDMNTEAFF.

This clonotype shows up as medium-sized by frequency. V is TRBV7-2 and J is TRBJ2-7. The CDR3 covers 13 residues. Germline loops: CDR1 SGHTA, CDR2 FQGNSA. CDR3 sequence: CASSFNFLHEQYF.

CDR3 sequence reads: CASSETGASSPLHF. This chain connects TRBV7-9 to TRBJ1-6; TCRdb designates TRBD1, a call that cannot be tested without DNA. The CDR3 spans 14 residues. Germline assignment: CDR1 SEHNR and CDR2 FQNEAQ (reference sequence).